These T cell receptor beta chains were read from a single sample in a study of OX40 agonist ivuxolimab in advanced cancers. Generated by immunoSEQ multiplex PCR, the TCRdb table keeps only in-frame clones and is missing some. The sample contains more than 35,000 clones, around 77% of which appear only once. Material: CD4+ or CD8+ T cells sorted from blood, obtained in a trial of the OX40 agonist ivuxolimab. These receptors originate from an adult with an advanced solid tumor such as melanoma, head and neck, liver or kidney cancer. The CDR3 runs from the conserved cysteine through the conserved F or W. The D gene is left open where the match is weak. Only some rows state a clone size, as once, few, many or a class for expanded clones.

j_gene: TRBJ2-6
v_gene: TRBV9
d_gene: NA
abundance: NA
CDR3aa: CASSVARERSGANVLTF
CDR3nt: TGTGCCAGCAGCGTAGCCAGGGAAAGGTCCGGGGCCAACGTCCTGACTTTC

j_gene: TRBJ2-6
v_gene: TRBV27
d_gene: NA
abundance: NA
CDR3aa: CASSTGHLLSSGANVLTF
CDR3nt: TGTGCCAGCAGTACAGGACACCTCCTTAGCTCTGGGGCCAACGTCCTGACTTTC

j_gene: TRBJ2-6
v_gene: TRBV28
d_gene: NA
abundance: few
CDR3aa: CASSLAGGANVLTF
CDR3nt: TGTGCCAGCAGTTTAGCCGGGGGGGCCAACGTCCTGACTTTC

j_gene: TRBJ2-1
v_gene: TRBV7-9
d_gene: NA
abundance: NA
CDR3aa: CASSLWDGTYNEQFF
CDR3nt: TGTGCCAGCAGCTTATGGGACGGGACCTACAATGAGCAGTTCTTC

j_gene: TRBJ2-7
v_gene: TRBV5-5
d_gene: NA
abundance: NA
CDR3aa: CASSLSRGFEQYF
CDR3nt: TGTGCCAGCAGCTTGAGTCGGGGGTTCGAGCAGTACTTC

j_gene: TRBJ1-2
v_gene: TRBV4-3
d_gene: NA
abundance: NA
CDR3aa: CASSQGGVGYGYTF
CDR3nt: TGCGCCAGCAGCCAAGGCGGGGTGGGCTATGGCTACACCTTC

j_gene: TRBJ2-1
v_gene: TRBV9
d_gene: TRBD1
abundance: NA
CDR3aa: CASSGRDSSYNEQFF
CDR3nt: TGTGCCAGCAGCGGCCGGGACAGTTCCTACAATGAGCAGTTCTTC

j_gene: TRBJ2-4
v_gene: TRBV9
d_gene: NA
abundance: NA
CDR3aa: CASSVGTENIQYF
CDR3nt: TGTGCCAGCAGCGTAGGGACAGAAAACATTCAGTACTTC

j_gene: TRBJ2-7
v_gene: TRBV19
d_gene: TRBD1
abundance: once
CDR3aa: CASSIAHGTGAEQYF
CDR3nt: TGTGCCAGTAGTATAGCCCACGGGACAGGGGCCGAGCAGTACTTC

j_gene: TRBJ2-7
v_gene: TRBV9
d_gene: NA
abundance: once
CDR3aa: CASSPLDTAYEQYF
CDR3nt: TGTGCCAGCAGCCCCCTTGACACAGCCTACGAGCAGTACTTC

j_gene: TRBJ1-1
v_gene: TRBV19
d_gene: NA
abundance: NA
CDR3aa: CASSIGGGDLNTEAFF
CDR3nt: TGTGCCAGTAGTATAGGGGGAGGGGACCTGAACACTGAAGCTTTCTTT

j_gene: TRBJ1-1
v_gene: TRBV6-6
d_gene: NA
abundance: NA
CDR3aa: CASSQGDGNTEAFF
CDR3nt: TGTGCCAGCAGTCAAGGAGACGGGAACACTGAAGCTTTCTTT

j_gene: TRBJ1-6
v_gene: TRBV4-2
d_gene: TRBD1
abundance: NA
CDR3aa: CASSQERTGINSPLHF
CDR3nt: TGTGCCAGCAGCCAGGAAAGGACAGGGATAAATTCACCCCTCCACTTT

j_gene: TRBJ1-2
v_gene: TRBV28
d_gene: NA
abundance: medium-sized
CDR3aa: CASSPPEGGYTF
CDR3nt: TGTGCCAGCAGTCCCCCTGAGGGTGGCTACACCTTC

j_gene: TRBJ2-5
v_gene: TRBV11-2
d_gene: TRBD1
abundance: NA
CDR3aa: CASMGQGLETQYF
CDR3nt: TGTGCCAGCATGGGACAGGGTCTCGAGACCCAGTACTTC

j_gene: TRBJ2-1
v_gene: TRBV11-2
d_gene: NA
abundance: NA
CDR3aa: CASSPGYNEQFF
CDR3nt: TGTGCCAGCAGCCCCGGCTACAATGAGCAGTTCTTC

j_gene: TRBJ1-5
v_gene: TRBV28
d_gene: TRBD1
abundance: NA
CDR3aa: CASRSGTGVPQPQHF
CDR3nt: TGTGCCAGCAGATCCGGGACAGGGGTCCCTCAGCCCCAGCATTTT

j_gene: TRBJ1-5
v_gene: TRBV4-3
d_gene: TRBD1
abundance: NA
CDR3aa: CASSQERGQGDQPQHF
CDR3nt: TGCGCCAGCAGCCAAGAAAGAGGACAGGGCGATCAGCCCCAGCATTTT

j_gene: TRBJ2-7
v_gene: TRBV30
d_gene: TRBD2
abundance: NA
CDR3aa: CAWSVGSGYEQYF
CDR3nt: TGTGCCTGGAGTGTGGGTAGCGGGTACGAGCAGTACTTC

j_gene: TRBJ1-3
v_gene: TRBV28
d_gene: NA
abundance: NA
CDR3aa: CASSLLDSTFSGNTIYF
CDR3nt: TGTGCCAGCAGTTTGCTCGACTCGACCTTCTCTGGAAACACCATATATTTT

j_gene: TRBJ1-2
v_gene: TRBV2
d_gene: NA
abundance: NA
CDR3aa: CASSETASGQPYGYTF
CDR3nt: TGTGCCAGCAGTGAAACGGCCTCCGGACAGCCCTATGGCTACACCTTC

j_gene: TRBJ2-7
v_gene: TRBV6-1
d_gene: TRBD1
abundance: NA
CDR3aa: CASSESQGQAYEQYF
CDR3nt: TGTGCCAGCAGTGAAAGTCAGGGACAGGCATACGAGCAGTACTTC

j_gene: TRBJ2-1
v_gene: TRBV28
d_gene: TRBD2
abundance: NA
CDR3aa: CASSNSGTSSYNEQFF
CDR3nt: TGTGCCAGCAGTAACTCCGGGACTAGCTCCTACAATGAGCAGTTCTTC

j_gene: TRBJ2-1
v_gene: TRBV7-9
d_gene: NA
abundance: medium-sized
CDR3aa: CASSLTAGHNEQFF
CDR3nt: TGTGCCAGCAGCTTAACCGCAGGGCACAATGAGCAGTTCTTC

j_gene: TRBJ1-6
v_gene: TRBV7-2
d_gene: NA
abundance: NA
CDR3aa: CASSLVSYDLHF
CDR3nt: TGTGCCAGCAGCTTAGTGTCTTATGACCTCCACTTT

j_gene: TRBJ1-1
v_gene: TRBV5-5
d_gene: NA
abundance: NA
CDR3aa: CASSFRGNTEAFF
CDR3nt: TGTGCCAGCAGCTTTCGTGGGAACACTGAAGCTTTCTTT

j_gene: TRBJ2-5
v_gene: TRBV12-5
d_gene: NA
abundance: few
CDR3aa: CASGLRGLGASETQYF
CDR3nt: TGTGCTAGTGGTCTGAGGGGTCTGGGGGCTTCTGAGACCCAGTACTTC

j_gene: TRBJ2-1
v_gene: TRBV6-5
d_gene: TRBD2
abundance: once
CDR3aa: CASSPSSGPYNEQFF
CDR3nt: TGTGCCAGCAGCCCGTCTAGCGGGCCCTACAATGAGCAGTTCTTC

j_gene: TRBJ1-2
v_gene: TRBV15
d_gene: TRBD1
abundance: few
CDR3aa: CATSSDGQANYGYTF
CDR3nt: TGTGCCACCAGCAGCGACGGACAGGCTAACTATGGCTACACCTTC

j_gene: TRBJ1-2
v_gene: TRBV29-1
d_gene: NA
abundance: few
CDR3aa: CSAKDRANYGYTF
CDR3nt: TGCAGCGCCAAGGACAGAGCTAACTATGGCTACACCTTC

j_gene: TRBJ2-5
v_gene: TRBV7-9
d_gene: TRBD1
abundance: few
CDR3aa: CASSLLGQAQETQYF
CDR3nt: TGTGCCAGCAGCTTATTGGGACAGGCCCAAGAGACCCAGTACTTC

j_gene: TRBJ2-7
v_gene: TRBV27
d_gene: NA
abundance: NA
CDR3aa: CASSSILATSYEQYF
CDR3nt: TGTGCCAGCAGTTCGATTCTAGCGACCTCCTACGAGCAGTACTTC

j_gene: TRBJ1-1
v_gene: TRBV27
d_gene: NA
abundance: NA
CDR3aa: CASSFAGNTEAFF
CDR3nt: TGTGCCAGCAGTTTCGCGGGGAACACTGAAGCTTTCTTT

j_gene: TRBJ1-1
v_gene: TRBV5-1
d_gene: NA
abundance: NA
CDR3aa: CASSLVGGRFTEAFF
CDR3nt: TGCGCCAGCAGCTTGGTTGGGGGGCGCTTCACTGAAGCTTTCTTT

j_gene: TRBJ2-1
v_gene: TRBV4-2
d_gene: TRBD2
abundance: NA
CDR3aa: CASSRSSGSSVGSYNEQFF
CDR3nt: TGTGCCAGCAGCCGTTCTAGCGGGAGTAGTGTGGGGTCCTACAATGAGCAGTTCTTC